This note documents a single T cell receptor beta chain sequence. From the reads, TCRdb called clonotypes with MiXCR, one entry per CDR3 protein. The sample includes more than 400,000 distinct CDR3 sequences, approximately 26% seen only once; the top ten take approximately 13%. This sample was taken from a study of T cell repertoires in cytomegalovirus infection. Study details: CMV infection together with matching HLA type was indicated by public TCR beta signatures.

The CDR3 has 14 amino acids. Trimming at V came to 3 bases and at J to 4 bases, leaving 5 bases not matched to a gene. Looked up from germline, CDR1 is ENHRY and CDR2 is SYGVKD. The chain is built from TRBV10-3 and TRBJ2-7; 8 nucleotides align to TRBD2. What was sequenced was PBMCs. The sequence derives from a human donor in good health (CMV status not recorded). Some clones in this sample may be carry-over from other donors' samples. CDR3 protein: CAISEGTRGYEQYF. The CDR3, as DNA: TGTGCCATCAGTGAAGGGACTAGGGGTTACGAGCAGTACTTC.